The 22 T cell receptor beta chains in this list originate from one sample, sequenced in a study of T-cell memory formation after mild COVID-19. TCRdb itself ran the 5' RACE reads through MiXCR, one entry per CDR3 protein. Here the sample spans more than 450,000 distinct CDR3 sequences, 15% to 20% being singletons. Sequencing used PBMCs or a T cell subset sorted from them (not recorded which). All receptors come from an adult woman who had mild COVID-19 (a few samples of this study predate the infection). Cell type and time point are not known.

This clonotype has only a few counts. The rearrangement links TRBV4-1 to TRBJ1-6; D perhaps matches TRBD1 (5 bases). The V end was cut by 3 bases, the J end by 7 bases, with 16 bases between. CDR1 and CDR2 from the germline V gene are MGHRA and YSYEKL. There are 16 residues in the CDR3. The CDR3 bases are TGCGCCAGCAGCCAGGGGGTCCATTCCCCCAATTCACCCCTCCACTTT. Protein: CASSQGVHSPNSPLHF.

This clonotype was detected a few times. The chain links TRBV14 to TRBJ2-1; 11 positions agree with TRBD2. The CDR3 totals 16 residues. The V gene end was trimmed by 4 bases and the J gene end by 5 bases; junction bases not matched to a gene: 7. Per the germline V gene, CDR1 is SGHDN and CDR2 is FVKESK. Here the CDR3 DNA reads TGTGCCAGCAGCCGCAGACTAGCGGGGATTAACAATGAGCAGTTCTTC. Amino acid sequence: CASSRRLAGINNEQFF.

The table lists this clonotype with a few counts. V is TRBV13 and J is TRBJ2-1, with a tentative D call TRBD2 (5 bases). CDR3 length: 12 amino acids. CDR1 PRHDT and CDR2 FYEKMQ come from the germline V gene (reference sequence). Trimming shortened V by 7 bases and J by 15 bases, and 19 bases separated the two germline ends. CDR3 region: CASTSRGPKTFF. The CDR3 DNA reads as TGTGCCAGCACCTCCCGCGGGCCAAAGACGTTCTTC.

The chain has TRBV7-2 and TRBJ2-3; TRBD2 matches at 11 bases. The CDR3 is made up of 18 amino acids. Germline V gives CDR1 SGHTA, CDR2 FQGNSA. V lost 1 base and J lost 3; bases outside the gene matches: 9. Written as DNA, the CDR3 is TGTGCCAGCAGCTTAGTAGGTGCTAGCGGGGGGCTGACAGATACGCAGTATTTT. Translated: CASSLVGASGGLTDTQYF.

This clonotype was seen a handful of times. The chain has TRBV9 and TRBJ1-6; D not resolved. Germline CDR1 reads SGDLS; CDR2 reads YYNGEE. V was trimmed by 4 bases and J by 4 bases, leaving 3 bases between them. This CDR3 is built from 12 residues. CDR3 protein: CASSPYNSPLHF. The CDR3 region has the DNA TGTGCCAGCAGCCCATATAATTCACCCCTCCACTTT.

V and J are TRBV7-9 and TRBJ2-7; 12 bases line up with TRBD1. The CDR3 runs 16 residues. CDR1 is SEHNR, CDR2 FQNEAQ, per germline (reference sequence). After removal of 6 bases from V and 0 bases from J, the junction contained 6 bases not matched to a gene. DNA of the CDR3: TGTGCCAGCAGTACCGGGACAGGGGGCTTCTCCTACGAGCAGTACTTC. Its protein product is CASSTGTGGFSYEQYF. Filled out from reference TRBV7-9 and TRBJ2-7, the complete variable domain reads DTGVSQNPRHKITKRGQNVTFRCDPISEHNRLYWYRQTLGQGPEFLTYFQNEAQLEKSRLLSDRFSAERPKGSFSTLEIQRTEQGDSAMYLCASSTGTGGFSYEQYFGPGTRLTVT.

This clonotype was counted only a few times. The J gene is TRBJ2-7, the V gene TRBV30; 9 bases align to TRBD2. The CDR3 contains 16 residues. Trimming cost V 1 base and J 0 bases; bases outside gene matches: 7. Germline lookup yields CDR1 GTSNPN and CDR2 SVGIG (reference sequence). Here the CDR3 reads CAWSGSGRSGSYEQYF. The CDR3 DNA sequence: TGTGCCTGGAGTGGTAGCGGGAGATCAGGCTCCTACGAGCAGTACTTC.

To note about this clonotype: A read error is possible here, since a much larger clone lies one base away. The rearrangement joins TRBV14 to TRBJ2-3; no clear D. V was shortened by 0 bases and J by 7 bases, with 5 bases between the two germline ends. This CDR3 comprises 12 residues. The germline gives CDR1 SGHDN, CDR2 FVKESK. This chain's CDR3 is CASSQDWHTQYF. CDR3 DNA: TGTGCCAGCAGCCAAGATTGGCATACGCAGTATTTT.

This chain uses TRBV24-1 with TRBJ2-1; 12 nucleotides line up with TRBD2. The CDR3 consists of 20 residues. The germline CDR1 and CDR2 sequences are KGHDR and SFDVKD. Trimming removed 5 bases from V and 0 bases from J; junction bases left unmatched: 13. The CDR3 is CATSVAPGLAGSSSYNEQFF. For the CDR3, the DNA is TGTGCCACCAGTGTTGCGCCGGGACTAGCGGGTTCAAGCTCCTACAATGAGCAGTTCTTC.

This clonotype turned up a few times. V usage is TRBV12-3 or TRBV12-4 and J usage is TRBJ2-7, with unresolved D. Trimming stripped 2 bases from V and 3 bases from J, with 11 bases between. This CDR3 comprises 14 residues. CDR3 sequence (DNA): TGTGCCAGCAGTTTATACGCCAATGACTACGAGCAGTACTTC. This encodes CASSLYANDYEQYF.

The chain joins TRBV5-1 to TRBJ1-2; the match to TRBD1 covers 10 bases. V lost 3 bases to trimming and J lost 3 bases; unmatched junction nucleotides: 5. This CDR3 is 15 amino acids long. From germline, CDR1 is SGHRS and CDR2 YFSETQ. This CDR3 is CASSWGDRGDYGYTF. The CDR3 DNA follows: TGCGCCAGCAGCTGGGGGGACAGGGGTGACTATGGCTACACCTTC.

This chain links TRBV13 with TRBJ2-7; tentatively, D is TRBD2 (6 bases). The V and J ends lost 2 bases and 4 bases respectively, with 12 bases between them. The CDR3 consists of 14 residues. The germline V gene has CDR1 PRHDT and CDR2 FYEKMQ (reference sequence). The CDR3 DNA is TGTGCCAGCAGCTTAAGCTGGGGGGATTACGAGCAGTACTTC. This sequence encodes CASSLSWGDYEQYF.

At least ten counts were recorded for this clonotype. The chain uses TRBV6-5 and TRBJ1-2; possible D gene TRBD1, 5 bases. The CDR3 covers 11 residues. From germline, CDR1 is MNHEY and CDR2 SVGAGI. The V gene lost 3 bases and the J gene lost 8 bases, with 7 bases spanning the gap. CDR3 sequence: CASSYGGGYTF. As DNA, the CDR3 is TGTGCCAGCAGTTATGGGGGAGGCTACACCTTC.

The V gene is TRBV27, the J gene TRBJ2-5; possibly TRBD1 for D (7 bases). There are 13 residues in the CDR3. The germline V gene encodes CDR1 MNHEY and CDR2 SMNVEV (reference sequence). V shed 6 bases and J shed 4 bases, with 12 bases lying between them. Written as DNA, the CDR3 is TGTGCCAGCAGAAACAGGGGAGGAGAGACCCAGTACTTC. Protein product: CASRNRGGETQYF.

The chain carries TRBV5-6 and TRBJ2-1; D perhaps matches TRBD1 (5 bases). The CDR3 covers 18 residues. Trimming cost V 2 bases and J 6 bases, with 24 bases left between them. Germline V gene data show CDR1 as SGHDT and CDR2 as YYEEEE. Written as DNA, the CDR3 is TGTGCCAGCAGCTTACTCAAGAATGCAGGGTTTGTGGGCAATGAGCAGTTCTTC. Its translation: CASSLLKNAGFVGNEQFF. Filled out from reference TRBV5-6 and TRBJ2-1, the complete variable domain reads DAGVTQSPTHLIKTRGQQVTLRCSPKSGHDTVSWYQQALGQGPQFIFQYYEEEERQRGNFPDRFSGHQFPNYSSELNVNALLLGDSALYLCASSLLKNAGFVGNEQFFGPGTRLTVL.

The DNA of the CDR3 is TGTGCCATCACGCTCGGGACTAGCGGACCTTACGAGCAGTACTTC. It is translated as CAITLGTSGPYEQYF. The chain is built from TRBV10-3 and TRBJ2-7, with TRBD2 identical over 11 bases. Looked up from germline, CDR1 is ENHRY and CDR2 is SYGVKD. This CDR3 is built from 15 residues. The ends lost 7 bases at V and 4 bases at J; junction bases unmatched: 9.

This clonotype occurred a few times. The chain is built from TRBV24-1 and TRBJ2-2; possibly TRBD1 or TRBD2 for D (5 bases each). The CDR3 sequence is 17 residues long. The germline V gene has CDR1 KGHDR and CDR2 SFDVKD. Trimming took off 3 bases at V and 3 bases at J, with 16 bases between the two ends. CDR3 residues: CATSDPAGTFHTGELFF. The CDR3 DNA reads TGTGCCACCAGTGATCCGGCCGGGACCTTTCACACCGGGGAGCTGTTTTTT.

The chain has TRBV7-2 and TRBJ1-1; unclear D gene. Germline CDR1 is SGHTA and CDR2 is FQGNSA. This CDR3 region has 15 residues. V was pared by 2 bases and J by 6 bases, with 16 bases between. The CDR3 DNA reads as TGTGCCAGCAGCTTACGACGGCAGCGGCGGCCTGAAGCTTTCTTT. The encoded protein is CASSLRRQRRPEAFF.

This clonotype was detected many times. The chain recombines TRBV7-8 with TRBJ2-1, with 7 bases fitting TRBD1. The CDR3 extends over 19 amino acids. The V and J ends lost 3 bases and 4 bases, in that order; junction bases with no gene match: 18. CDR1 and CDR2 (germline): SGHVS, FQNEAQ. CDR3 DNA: TGTGCCAGCAGCTTGAGACCCCTAGTTGGGGACAGAGGATACAATGAGCAGTTCTTC. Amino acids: CASSLRPLVGDRGYNEQFF.

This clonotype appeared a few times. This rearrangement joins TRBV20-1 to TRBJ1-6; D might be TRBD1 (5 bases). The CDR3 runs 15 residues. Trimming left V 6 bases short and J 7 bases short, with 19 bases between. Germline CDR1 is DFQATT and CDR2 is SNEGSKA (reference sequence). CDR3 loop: CSAQPGARGNSPLHF. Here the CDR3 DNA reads TGCAGTGCGCAACCCGGGGCCCGGGGCAATTCACCCCTCCACTTT.

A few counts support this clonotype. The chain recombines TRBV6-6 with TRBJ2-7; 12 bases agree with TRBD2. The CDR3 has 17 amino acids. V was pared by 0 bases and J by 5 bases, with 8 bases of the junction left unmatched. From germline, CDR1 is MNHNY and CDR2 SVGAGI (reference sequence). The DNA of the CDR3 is TGTGCCAGCAGTTACTCAGGGAGGACTAGCGGGGCGGACGAGCAGTACTTC. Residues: CASSYSGRTSGADEQYF.

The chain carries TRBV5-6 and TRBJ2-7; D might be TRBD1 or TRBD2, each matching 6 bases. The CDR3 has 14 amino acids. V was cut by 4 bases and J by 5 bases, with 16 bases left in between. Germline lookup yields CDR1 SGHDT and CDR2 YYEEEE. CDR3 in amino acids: CASSPPWGADEQYF. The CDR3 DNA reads TGTGCCAGCAGCCCGCCGTGGGGGGCCGACGAGCAGTACTTC.